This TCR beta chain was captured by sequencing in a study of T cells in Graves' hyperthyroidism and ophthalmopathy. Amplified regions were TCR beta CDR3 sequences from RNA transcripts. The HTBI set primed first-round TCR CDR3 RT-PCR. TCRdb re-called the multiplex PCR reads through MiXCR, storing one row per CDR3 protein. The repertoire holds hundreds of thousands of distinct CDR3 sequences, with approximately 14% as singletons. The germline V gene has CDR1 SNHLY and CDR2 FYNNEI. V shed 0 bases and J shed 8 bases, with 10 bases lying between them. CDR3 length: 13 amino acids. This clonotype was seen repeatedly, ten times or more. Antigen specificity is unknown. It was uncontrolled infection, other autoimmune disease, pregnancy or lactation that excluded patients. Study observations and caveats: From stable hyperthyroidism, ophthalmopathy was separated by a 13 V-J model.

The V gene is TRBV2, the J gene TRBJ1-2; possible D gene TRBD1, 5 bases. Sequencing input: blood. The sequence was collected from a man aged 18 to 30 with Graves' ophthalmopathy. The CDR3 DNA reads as TGTGCCAGCAGTGAAGCGGGACTCTCCGGCTACACCTTC. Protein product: CASSEAGLSGYTF.